These 28 T cell receptor beta chains were sequenced from one sample in a study of T cells in narcolepsy. Data came from immunoSEQ multiplex PCR; TCRdb stores just in-frame clones and leaves some out. The data contain nearly 35,000 clones, 81% of them singletons. The sample comprised memory (CD45RA-) CD4+ T cells from blood. The receptors were sampled from a human donor in good health.

The chain employs TRBV7-7 and TRBJ1-3; no definite D call. Germline V gene data show CDR1 as SSHAT and CDR2 as FNYEAQ (reference sequence). Trimming removed 5 bases at V and 4 bases at J, with 9 bases between. The CDR3 contains 13 residues. CDR3 nucleotides: TGTGCCAGCAGCACCACGCCAGGAAACACCATATATTTT. Translation gives CASSTTPGNTIYF.

V gene TRBV30 combines with J gene TRBJ1-2, with D possibly matching TRBD1 (6 bases). With 3 bases removed from V and 4 bases from J, the gap between germline ends came to 18 bases. The CDR3 totals 15 residues. The germline CDR1 and CDR2 sequences are GTSNPN and SVGIG (reference sequence). CDR3 region: CAWRGRTGYGYGYTF. CDR3 sequence (DNA): TGTGCCTGGAGGGGGAGAACAGGGTACGGCTATGGCTACACCTTC.

V is TRBV7-9 and J is TRBJ2-7, with D unclear. Between the trimmed V and J ends, which lost 5 bases and 3 bases, there was a span of 14 bases. Per germline, CDR1 SEHNR and CDR2 FQNEAQ (reference sequence). The CDR3 length is 14 residues. The CDR3 region is CASSQPIAYYEQYF. Written as DNA, the CDR3 is TGTGCCAGCAGCCAGCCGATCGCTTACTACGAGCAGTACTTC.

Worth noting for this clone: Other DNA sequences of this sample code for an identical CDR3. The chain combines TRBV7-9 with TRBJ2-7, with TRBD1 matching 8 bases. In germline, CDR1 is SEHNR, CDR2 FQNEAQ (reference sequence). This CDR3 region has 14 residues. V shed 5 bases and J 4 bases; nucleotides not matched to a gene: 7. The CDR3 bases are TGTGCCAGCAGCCCACCAGGGGGCTCATACGAGCAGTACTTC. Protein product: CASSPPGGSYEQYF.

The genes are TRBV6-1 and TRBJ2-5, with a weak D call TRBD1 (5 bases). The CDR3 length is 13 residues. The germline V gene has CDR1 MNHNS and CDR2 SASEGT. V lost 3 bases and J 5 bases, leaving 10 bases between the germline ends. CDR3 sequence: CASSDRVMETQYF. In DNA form, the CDR3 reads TGTGCCAGCAGTGACAGGGTGATGGAGACCCAGTACTTC.

The J gene is TRBJ2-1, the V gene TRBV6-1; D is unclear. The V gene lost 7 bases and the J gene lost 8 bases, with 9 bases spanning the gap. Germline V CDR1 and CDR2: MNHNS, SASEGT. CDR3 size: 11 residues. CDR3 residues: CASTKNDEQFF. The CDR3 DNA follows: TGTGCCAGCACTAAGAATGATGAGCAGTTCTTC.

CDR3 region: CASSLSGRYNEQFF. In DNA form, the CDR3 reads TGCGCCAGCAGTCTGAGCGGCAGATACAATGAGCAGTTCTTC. The chain recombines TRBV10-2 with TRBJ2-1, with D possibly TRBD2 on 5 matching bases. Per germline, CDR1 WSHSY and CDR2 SAAADI. The V end lost 5 bases, the J end lost 4 bases, and 12 bases lay between the germline ends. The CDR3 is 14 amino acids.

V and J are TRBV11-2 and TRBJ2-5; a weak D match, TRBD2 (5 bases). Per the germline V gene, CDR1 is SGHAT and CDR2 is FQNNGV. The V end lost 1 base, the J end lost 4 bases, and 13 bases lay between the germline ends. The CDR3 is made up of 15 amino acids. In nucleotides, the CDR3 is TGTGCCAGCAGCTTAGCGCGGAGAGGAGGAGAGACCCAGTACTTC. Translation: CASSLARRGGETQYF.

This sequence joins TRBV2 and TRBJ1-2; D call uncertain. The CDR3 sequence is 12 residues long. CDR1 SNHLY and CDR2 FYNNEI come from the germline V gene. Trimming removed 3 bases at V and 4 bases at J, with 6 bases between. The CDR3 loop is CASSESVYGYTF. The CDR3 DNA follows: TGTGCCAGCAGTGAGTCAGTCTATGGCTACACCTTC. The whole variable domain, filled in from reference TRBV2 and TRBJ1-2, reads EPEVTQTPSHQVTQMGQEVILRCVPISNHLYFYWYRQILGQKVEFLVSFYNNEISEKSEIFDDQFSVERPDGSNFTLKIRSTKLEDSAMYFCASSESVYGYTFGSGTRLTVV.

The chain links TRBV5-6 to TRBJ1-2; TRBD1 matches 7 bases. CDR1 and CDR2 from the germline V gene are SGHDT and YYEEEE. Germline trimming cut 4 bases from V and 8 bases from J; bases unmatched to any gene: 8. The length of the CDR3 is 13 residues. CDR3 region: CASSLSTGRGYTF. The CDR3 DNA follows: TGTGCCAGCAGCCTTTCGACAGGGCGAGGCTACACCTTC.

The rearrangement uses TRBV6-6 and TRBJ1-1; 7 bases fit TRBD1. This CDR3 contains 13 residues. Germline V gene lookup returns CDR1 MNHNY and CDR2 SVGAGI (reference sequence). Trimming at V came to 5 bases and at J to 10 bases, leaving 10 bases not matched to a gene. The chain's CDR3 is CASSQTLQGRAFF. In DNA form, the CDR3 reads TGTGCCAGCAGTCAAACACTACAGGGGAGAGCTTTCTTT.

The chain has TRBV5-1 and TRBJ1-6, with D possibly TRBD1 on 5 matching bases. Germline V gene data show CDR1 as SGHRS and CDR2 as YFSETQ. V was clipped by 0 bases and J by 2 bases, with 9 bases between them. CDR3 length: 16 amino acids. The CDR3 loop reads CASSLGQLTYNSPLHF. CDR3 DNA: TGCGCCAGCAGCTTGGGACAGCTTACCTATAATTCACCCCTCCACTTT.

V and J are TRBV19 and TRBJ1-5; maybe TRBD1 (5 bases). Germline CDR1 is LNHDA and CDR2 is SQIVND (reference sequence). This CDR3 is 16 amino acids long. Deletions cut 7 bases from V and 3 bases from J, with 19 bases between. This CDR3 reads CASMKEAGVPNQPQHF. Written as DNA, the CDR3 is TGTGCCAGTATGAAGGAGGCGGGGGTCCCCAATCAGCCCCAGCATTTT.

About this clone: The sample holds other DNA sequences that translate to the same CDR3. The V and J genes are TRBV6-5 and TRBJ1-2; D is uncertain. V was cut by 5 bases and J by 14 bases, with 15 bases left in between. The CDR3 sequence is 11 residues long. Germline V lookup: CDR1 MNHEY, CDR2 SVGAGI. CDR3 sequence: CASSPGGRPTF. DNA for the CDR3: TGTGCCAGCAGTCCCGGCGGCAGGCCGACCTTC.

The chain uses TRBV14 and TRBJ1-2, with 7 nucleotides matching TRBD1. The CDR3 spans 15 residues. With 2 bases clipped from V and 5 bases from J, the junction kept 8 bases outside the gene matches. Germline CDR1 reads SGHDN; CDR2 reads FVKESK. The CDR3 here is CASSQYIGQEYGYTF. The CDR3 nucleotides are TGTGCCAGCAGCCAATACATCGGACAGGAATATGGCTACACCTTC.

The chain employs TRBV13 and TRBJ2-1, with TRBD2 matching 7 bases. The trim removed 0 bases at V and 4 bases at J, leaving 9 bases unmatched. Germline V gene sequence: CDR1 PRHDT, CDR2 FYEKMQ (reference sequence). The CDR3 is made up of 17 amino acids. CDR3 sequence (DNA): TGTGCCAGCAGCTTAGGCGGCGGGAGTAGCGCGTACAATGAGCAGTTCTTC. Encoded protein: CASSLGGGSSAYNEQFF.

The genes are TRBV5-6 and TRBJ1-5, with D tentatively TRBD1 (5 bases). The CDR3 consists of 16 residues. V was cut by 3 bases and J by 7 bases, with 20 bases left in between. Germline CDR1 and CDR2: SGHDT and YYEEEE. The CDR3 region has the DNA TGTGCCAGCAGCTGGGCGGGCGGGGGTGTCGGCCAGCCCCAGCATTTT. Its translation: CASSWAGGGVGQPQHF. Combining the CDR3 with reference TRBV5-6 and TRBJ1-5 gives the whole variable domain DAGVTQSPTHLIKTRGQQVTLRCSPKSGHDTVSWYQQALGQGPQFIFQYYEEEERQRGNFPDRFSGHQFPNYSSELNVNALLLGDSALYLCASSWAGGGVGQPQHFGDGTRLSIL.

The chain couples TRBV6-1 to TRBJ1-2; D is undetermined. The ends were cut back, 7 bases at V and 3 bases at J, with 12 bases in the middle. The germline gives CDR1 MNHNS, CDR2 SASEGT. The CDR3 has 13 residues. CDR3 region: CASKTRRDYGYTF. CDR3 DNA sequence: TGTGCCAGCAAAACCCGTCGGGACTATGGCTACACCTTC.

The rearrangement links TRBV7-9 to TRBJ2-3, with 11 bases aligning to TRBD2. V lost 6 bases, J lost 5 bases, and 7 bases stayed unmatched. The V gene's germline CDR1 is SEHNR and CDR2 FQNEAQ (reference sequence). The CDR3 length is 15 residues. As DNA, the CDR3 is TGTGCCAGCAGTCCCACTAGCGGGAGTGGAGATACGCAGTATTTT. Protein sequence: CASSPTSGSGDTQYF.

This chain joins TRBV11-1 and TRBJ2-7; 9 bases line up with TRBD1. From germline, CDR1 is SGHAT and CDR2 FQDESV (reference sequence). The junction had 6 bases not matched to a gene; V was cut back by 4 bases and J by 2 bases. This CDR3 has 15 amino acids. CDR3 DNA sequence: TGTGCCAGCAGCTCTAAGGACAGGGGCGCCTACGAGCAGTACTTC. Translation gives CASSSKDRGAYEQYF.

The chain joins TRBV7-2 to TRBJ1-5, with TRBD1 identical over 7 bases. V was pared by 1 base and J by 2 bases, with 5 bases of the junction left unmatched. Germline loops: CDR1 SGHTA, CDR2 FQGNSA. There are 16 residues in the CDR3. CDR3 region: CASSLVVGQGNQPQHF. The CDR3 bases are TGTGCCAGCAGCTTAGTGGTTGGACAGGGCAATCAGCCCCAGCATTTT.

J is TRBJ1-1 and V is TRBV6-5, with TRBD1 identical over 7 bases. Germline V lookup: CDR1 MNHEY, CDR2 SVGAGI. The J segment lost 5 bases and the V segment lost 8 bases, leaving 14 bases of the junction unmatched. The CDR3 runs to 15 residues. The CDR3 protein is CASGRQGISETEAFF. CDR3 coding DNA: TGTGCCAGCGGTCGACAGGGTATATCGGAAACTGAAGCTTTCTTT.

This clone was recorded only once. The rearrangement links TRBV5-1 to TRBJ2-7; D is ambiguous. Germline lookup yields CDR1 SGHRS and CDR2 YFSETQ. This CDR3 region has 12 residues. Trimming stripped 4 bases from V and 5 bases from J, with 10 bases between. CDR3 sequence: CASSPRGHEQYF. The CDR3 DNA reads TGCGCCAGCAGCCCCCGCGGTCACGAGCAGTACTTC. Full variable domain (remainder filled in from reference TRBV5-1 and TRBJ2-7): KAGVTQTPRYLIKTRGQQVTLSCSPISGHRSVSWYQQTPGQGLQFLFEYFSETQRNKGNFPGRFSGRQFSNSRSEMNVSTLELGDSALYLCASSPRGHEQYFGPGTRLTVT.

CDR3 sequence: CASSFSGTGASTF. The CDR3 bases are TGTGCCAGCAGTTTCTCCGGGACAGGGGCATCCACCTTC. The chain uses TRBV27 and TRBJ1-2; 10 nucleotides agree with TRBD1. CDR1 and CDR2 from the germline V gene are MNHEY and SMNVEV (reference sequence). CDR3 length equals 13 residues. Trimming removed 3 bases from V and 13 bases from J; junction bases left unmatched: 8.

The chain carries TRBV5-4 and TRBJ2-2; D not resolved. Trimming took 0 bases from V and 4 from J, leaving 7 bases between them. The CDR3 loop spans 14 amino acids. Germline-derived CDR1 and CDR2 are SGHNT and YYREEE (reference sequence). The CDR3 protein is CASSLDWSTGELFF. The CDR3 bases are TGTGCCAGCAGCTTGGACTGGTCCACCGGGGAGCTGTTTTTT.

The chain is built from TRBV6-5 and TRBJ2-3; no clear D gene. With 2 bases removed from V and 1 base from J, the gap between germline ends came to 10 bases. The CDR3 runs to 15 residues. Germline V gene sequence: CDR1 MNHEY, CDR2 SVGAGI. CDR3 bases: TGTGCCAGCAGTTACCAGCATGGGGGCACAGATACGCAGTATTTT. Its translation: CASSYQHGGTDTQYF.

The rearrangement joins TRBV29-1 to TRBJ2-3; 7 nucleotides align to TRBD1. This CDR3 has 13 amino acids. Germline V gene data show CDR1 as SQVTM and CDR2 as ANQGSEA. The junction had 3 bases not matched to a gene; V was cut back by 4 bases and J by 2 bases. The DNA of the CDR3 is TGCAGCGTTGTAGGGGGCGCCACAGATACGCAGTATTTT. As protein: CSVVGGATDTQYF.

The chain couples TRBV18 to TRBJ2-3; tentative D call: TRBD2 (6 bases). The V end was cut by 4 bases, the J end by 0 bases, with 14 bases between. This CDR3 has 16 residues. Germline lookup yields CDR1 KGHSH and CDR2 LQKENI. The CDR3 nucleotides read TGTGCCAGCTCACAACTAGCACCTACTAGCACAGATACGCAGTATTTT. Its protein product is CASSQLAPTSTDTQYF. The full variable domain, in which reference TRBV18 and TRBJ2-3 provide the parts outside the CDR3, is NAGVMQNPRHLVRRRGQEARLRCSPMKGHSHVYWYRQLPEEGLKFMVYLQKENIIDESGMPKERFSAEFPKEGPSILRIQQVVRGDSAAYFCASSQLAPTSTDTQYFGPGTRLTVL.